This is a list of T cell receptor beta chains from one sample in a study of blood T cell repertoires in COVID-19. Assay: immunoSEQ multiplex PCR; the TCRdb copy retains only in-frame clones and omits some. The table has under 300,000 clones, approximately 85% seen once. What was sequenced was PBMCs or T cells enriched from blood (not recorded which). The origin of the receptors is a woman aged 50 to 60 who had recovered from COVID-19. CDR3s include the opening cysteine and the closing phenylalanine or tryptophan. D genes are given only for firm matches. Clone size is stated in some rows and not others, as once, few, many or a class when expanded.

D gene: .
J gene: TRBJ1-4
CDR3 length: 15
clone size: few
V gene: TRBV7-7
CDR3 DNA: TGTGCTAGCAGCTTAGGAGTCTCAACTAATGAAAAACTGTTTTTT
CDR3 protein: CASSLGVSTNEKLFF

D gene: TRBD2
J gene: TRBJ2-1
CDR3 length: 17
clone size: .
V gene: TRBV11-2
CDR3 DNA: TGTGCCAGCAGCTTAGTCCGTAGCGGGAGGGCCGTGAATGAGCAGTTCTTC
CDR3 protein: CASSLVRSGRAVNEQFF

D gene: .
J gene: TRBJ1-6
CDR3 length: 15
clone size: once
V gene: TRBV27
CDR3 DNA: .
CDR3 protein: CASSSSTEYNSPLHF

D gene: TRBD1
J gene: TRBJ1-6
CDR3 length: 15
clone size: .
V gene: TRBV19
CDR3 DNA: TGTGCCACCAAGACAGGGGTGTACCATAATTCACCCCTCCACTTT
CDR3 protein: CATKTGVYHNSPLHF

D gene: .
J gene: TRBJ2-5
CDR3 length: 12
clone size: once
V gene: TRBV6-2/TRBV6-3
CDR3 DNA: TGTGCCAGCAGTTACTCGAGGGAGACCCAGTACTTC
CDR3 protein: CASSYSRETQYF

D gene: .
J gene: TRBJ1-1
CDR3 length: 14
clone size: .
V gene: TRBV10-3
CDR3 DNA: TGTGCCATCAGTGAGTGGGGGGTACTCACTGAAGCTTTCTTT
CDR3 protein: CAISEWGVLTEAFF

D gene: TRBD1
J gene: TRBJ2-1
CDR3 length: 15
clone size: .
V gene: TRBV2
CDR3 DNA: TGTGCCAGCAGTGGGCCGGGACAGATTTACAATGAGCAGTTCTTC
CDR3 protein: CASSGPGQIYNEQFF

D gene: .
J gene: TRBJ2-7
CDR3 length: 15
clone size: .
V gene: TRBV19
CDR3 DNA: TGTGCCAGTGGAAGGGCGGTAGGGAGAAGCTACGAGCAGTACTTC
CDR3 protein: CASGRAVGRSYEQYF

D gene: .
J gene: TRBJ2-1
CDR3 length: 14
clone size: .
V gene: TRBV12-5
CDR3 DNA: TGTGCTAGTGAATCCGGAGGGTCCTACAATGAGCAGTTCTTC
CDR3 protein: CASESGGSYNEQFF

D gene: TRBD2
J gene: TRBJ2-1
CDR3 length: 16
clone size: .
V gene: TRBV6-5
CDR3 DNA: TGTGCCAGCAGTTCTCAGACTCGCGGGGGGGGGAATGAGCAGTTCTTC
CDR3 protein: CASSSQTRGGGNEQFF

D gene: .
J gene: TRBJ2-7
CDR3 length: 13
clone size: .
V gene: TRBV10-3
CDR3 DNA: TGTGCCATCAGTGTGGAGTCAGCCTACGAGCAGTACTTC
CDR3 protein: CAISVESAYEQYF

D gene: .
J gene: TRBJ2-1
CDR3 length: 13
clone size: .
V gene: TRBV28
CDR3 DNA: TGTGCCAGCAGTTTACTGCTAGCTAGGGAGCAGTTCTTC
CDR3 protein: CASSLLLAREQFF

D gene: .
J gene: TRBJ2-3
CDR3 length: 16
clone size: .
V gene: TRBV4-1
CDR3 DNA: TGCGCCAGCAGCCCTGAACTAGGGCTAAGCACAGATACGCAGTATTTT
CDR3 protein: CASSPELGLSTDTQYF

D gene: .
J gene: TRBJ2-1
CDR3 length: 14
clone size: .
V gene: TRBV11-2
CDR3 DNA: TGTGCCAGCAGCTTAGGCGGGACAGCCGCTGAGCAGTTCTTC
CDR3 protein: CASSLGGTAAEQFF

D gene: .
J gene: TRBJ1-2
CDR3 length: 15
clone size: few
V gene: TRBV19
CDR3 DNA: TGTGCCAGTAGTATCGGTCTGGGCCAGGGAAACGGCTACACCTTC
CDR3 protein: CASSIGLGQGNGYTF

D gene: .
J gene: TRBJ2-7
CDR3 length: 14
clone size: .
V gene: TRBV3-1/TRBV3-2
CDR3 DNA: TGTGCCAGCAGCCAAAGAGGGGGGAGGGCTGAGCAGTACTTC
CDR3 protein: CASSQRGGRAEQYF